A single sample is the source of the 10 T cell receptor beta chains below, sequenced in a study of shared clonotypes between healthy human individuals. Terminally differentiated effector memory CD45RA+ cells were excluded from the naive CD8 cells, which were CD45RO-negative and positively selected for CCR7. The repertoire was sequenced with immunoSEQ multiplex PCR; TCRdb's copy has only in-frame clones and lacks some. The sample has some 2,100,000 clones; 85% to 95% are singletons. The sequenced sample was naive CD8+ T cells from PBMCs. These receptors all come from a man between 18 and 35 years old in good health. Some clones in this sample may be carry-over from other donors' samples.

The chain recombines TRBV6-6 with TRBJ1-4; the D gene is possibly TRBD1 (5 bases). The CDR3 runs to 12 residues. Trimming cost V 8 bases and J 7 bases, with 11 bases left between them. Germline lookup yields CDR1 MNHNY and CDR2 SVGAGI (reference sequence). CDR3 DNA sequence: TGTGCCAGCGAGGCTGGGGGTGAAAAACTGTTTTTT. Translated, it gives CASEAGGEKLFF.

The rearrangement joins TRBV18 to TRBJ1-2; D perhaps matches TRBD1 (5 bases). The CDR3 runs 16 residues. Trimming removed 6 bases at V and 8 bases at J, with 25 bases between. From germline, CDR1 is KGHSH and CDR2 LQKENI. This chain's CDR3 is CASSTPRPGGSWGYTF. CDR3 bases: TGTGCCAGCTCGACCCCCCGGCCCGGGGGGTCTTGGGGCTACACCTTC. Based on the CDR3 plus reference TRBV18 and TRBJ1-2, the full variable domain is NAGVMQNPRHLVRRRGQEARLRCSPMKGHSHVYWYRQLPEEGLKFMVYLQKENIIDESGMPKERFSAEFPKEGPSILRIQQVVRGDSAAYFCASSTPRPGGSWGYTFGSGTRLTVV.

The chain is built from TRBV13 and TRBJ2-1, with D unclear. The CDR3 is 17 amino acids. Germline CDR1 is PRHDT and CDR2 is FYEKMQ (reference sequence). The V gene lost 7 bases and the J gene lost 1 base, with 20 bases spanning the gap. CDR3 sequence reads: CASTPGGFEPSYNEQFF. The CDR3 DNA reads TGTGCCAGCACCCCGGGCGGTTTCGAACCTTCCTACAATGAGCAGTTCTTC.

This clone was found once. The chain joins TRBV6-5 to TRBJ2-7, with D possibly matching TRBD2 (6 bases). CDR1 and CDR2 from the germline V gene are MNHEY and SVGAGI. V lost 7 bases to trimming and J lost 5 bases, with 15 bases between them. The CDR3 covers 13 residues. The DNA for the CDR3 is TGTGCCAGCACGTGGGGGGAAGCGGACGAGCAGTACTTC. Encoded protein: CASTWGEADEQYF.

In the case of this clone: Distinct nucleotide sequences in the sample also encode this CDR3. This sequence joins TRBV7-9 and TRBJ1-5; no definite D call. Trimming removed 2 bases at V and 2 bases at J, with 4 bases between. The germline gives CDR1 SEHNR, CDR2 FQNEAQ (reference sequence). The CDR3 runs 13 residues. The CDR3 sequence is CASSLWGNQPQHF. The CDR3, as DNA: TGTGCCAGCAGCTTATGGGGCAATCAGCCCCAGCATTTT. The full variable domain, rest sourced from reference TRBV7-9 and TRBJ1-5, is DTGVSQNPRHKITKRGQNVTFRCDPISEHNRLYWYRQTLGQGPEFLTYFQNEAQLEKSRLLSDRFSAERPKGSFSTLEIQRTEQGDSAMYLCASSLWGNQPQHFGDGTRLSIL.

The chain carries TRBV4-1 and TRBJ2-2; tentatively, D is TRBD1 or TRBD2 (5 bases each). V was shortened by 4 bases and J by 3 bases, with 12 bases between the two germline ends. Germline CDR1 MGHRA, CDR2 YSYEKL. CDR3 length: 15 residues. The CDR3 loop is CASSPRDGYTGELFF. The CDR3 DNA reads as TGCGCCAGCAGCCCCCGGGACGGATACACCGGGGAGCTGTTTTTT.

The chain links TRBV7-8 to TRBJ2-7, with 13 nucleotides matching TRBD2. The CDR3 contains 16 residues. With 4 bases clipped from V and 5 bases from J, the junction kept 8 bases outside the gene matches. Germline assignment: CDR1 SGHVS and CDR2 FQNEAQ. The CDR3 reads CASSSRTSGSLHEQYF. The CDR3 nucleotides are TGTGCCAGCAGCTCTCGGACTAGCGGGAGTCTCCACGAGCAGTACTTC. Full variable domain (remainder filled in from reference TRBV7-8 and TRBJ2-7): GAGVSQSPRYKVAKRGQDVALRCDPISGHVSLFWYQQALGQGPEFLTYFQNEAQLDKSGLPSDRFFAERPEGSVSTLKIQRTQQEDSAVYLCASSSRTSGSLHEQYFGPGTRLTVT.

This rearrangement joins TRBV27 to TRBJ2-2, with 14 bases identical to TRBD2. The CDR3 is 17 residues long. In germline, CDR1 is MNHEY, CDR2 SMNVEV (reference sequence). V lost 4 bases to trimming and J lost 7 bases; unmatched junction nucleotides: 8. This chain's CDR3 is CASSSTSGRVGDGELFF. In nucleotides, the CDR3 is TGTGCCAGCAGTTCGACTAGCGGGAGGGTTGGTGACGGGGAGCTGTTTTTT.

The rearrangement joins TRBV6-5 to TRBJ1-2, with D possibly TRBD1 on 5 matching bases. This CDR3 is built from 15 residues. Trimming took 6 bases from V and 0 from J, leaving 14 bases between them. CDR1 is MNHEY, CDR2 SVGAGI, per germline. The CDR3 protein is CASSLWGRANYGYTF. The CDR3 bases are TGTGCCAGCAGCCTTTGGGGGAGGGCTAACTATGGCTACACCTTC.

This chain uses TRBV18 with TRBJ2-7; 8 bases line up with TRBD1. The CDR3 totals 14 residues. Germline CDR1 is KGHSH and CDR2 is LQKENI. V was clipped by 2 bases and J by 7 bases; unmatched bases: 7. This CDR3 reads CASSPRDRGWEQYF. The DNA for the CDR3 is TGTGCCAGCTCACCAAGAGACAGGGGCTGGGAGCAGTACTTC.